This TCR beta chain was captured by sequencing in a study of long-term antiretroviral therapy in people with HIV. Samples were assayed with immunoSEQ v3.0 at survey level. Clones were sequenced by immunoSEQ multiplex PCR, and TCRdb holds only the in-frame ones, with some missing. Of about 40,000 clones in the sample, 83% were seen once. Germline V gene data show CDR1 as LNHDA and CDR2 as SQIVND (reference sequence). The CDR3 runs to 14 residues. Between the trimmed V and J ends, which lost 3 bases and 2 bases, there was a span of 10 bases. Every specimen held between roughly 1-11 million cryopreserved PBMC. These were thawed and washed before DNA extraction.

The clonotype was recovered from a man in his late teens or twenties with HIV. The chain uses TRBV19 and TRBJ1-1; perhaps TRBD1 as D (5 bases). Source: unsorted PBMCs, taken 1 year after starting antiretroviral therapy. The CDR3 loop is CASSIGTGNTEAFF. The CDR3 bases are TGTGCCAGTAGTATTGGGACCGGAAACACTGAAGCTTTCTTT.